Each of the 27 T cell receptor beta chains below was sequenced from the same sample in a study of blood T cell repertoires in COVID-19. Produced via immunoSEQ multiplex PCR; TCRdb's table is partial and in-frame only. The sample carries approximately 270,000 clones, roughly 89% recorded once. Sequenced material: peripheral blood. These receptors were taken from a man between 25 and 39 years old with acute or convalescent COVID-19.

The chain joins TRBV5-1 to TRBJ2-3; D remains ambiguous. The CDR3 covers 14 residues. With 9 bases removed from V and 1 base from J, the gap between germline ends came to 15 bases. Germline lookup yields CDR1 SGHRS and CDR2 YFSETQ. The CDR3 is CATSPDSRTDTQYF. The CDR3 DNA reads TGCGCCACCTCTCCTGACTCTCGCACAGATACGCAGTATTTT.

The J gene is TRBJ2-5, the V gene TRBV4-2; D is ambiguous. The germline CDR1 and CDR2 sequences are LGHNA and YNFKEQ. V was cut by 2 bases and J by 5 bases, with 6 bases left in between. The CDR3 is 12 residues long. This CDR3 reads CASSQTGETQYF. The CDR3 coding sequence is TGTGCCAGCAGCCAAACCGGGGAGACCCAGTACTTC.

This clone was recorded at least ten times. The gene calls are TRBV4-2 and TRBJ2-7; 12 nucleotides agree with TRBD2. The CDR3 is 15 residues long. The germline V gene has CDR1 LGHNA and CDR2 YNFKEQ. Trimming cost V 0 bases and J 7 bases; bases outside gene matches: 4. Written as DNA, the CDR3 is TGTGCCAGCAGCCAAGATGAGACTAGCGGGAGAGAGCAGTACTTC. This codes for CASSQDETSGREQYF.

The rearrangement uses TRBV5-1 and TRBJ2-5; TRBD2 matches 8 bases. The V and J ends lost 4 bases and 0 bases, in that order; junction bases with no gene match: 8. The length of the CDR3 is 16 residues. Germline loops: CDR1 SGHRS, CDR2 YFSETQ. CDR3 nucleotides: TGCGCCAGCAGCAGATTTTCGACTAGCGACCAAGAGACCCAGTACTTC. This translates into CASSRFSTSDQETQYF.

The chain has TRBV11-3 and TRBJ2-1; TRBD1 aligns across 9 bases. CDR1 and CDR2 (germline): SGHNT, YENEEA. The CDR3 is made up of 15 amino acids. The ends lost 4 bases at V and 7 bases at J; junction bases unmatched: 8. The CDR3 sequence: CASSSPGQGMNEQFF. DNA of the CDR3: TGTGCCAGCAGCTCGCCGGGACAGGGCATGAATGAGCAGTTCTTC.

This chain links TRBV28 with TRBJ2-7, with 7 positions matching TRBD2. The CDR3 spans 17 residues. The junction had 13 bases not matched to a gene; V was cut back by 5 bases and J by 0 bases. Germline assignment: CDR1 MDHEN and CDR2 SYDVKM. Here the CDR3 reads CASSGRDYRFSSYEQYF. The DNA of the CDR3 is TGTGCCAGCAGTGGCCGGGACTACCGATTCAGCTCCTACGAGCAGTACTTC.

The rearrangement links TRBV5-1 to TRBJ2-7; 10 bases agree with TRBD2. The CDR3 runs 15 residues. The germline V gene has CDR1 SGHRS and CDR2 YFSETQ. Trimming cost V 4 bases and J 5 bases; bases outside gene matches: 9. The CDR3 region has the DNA TGCGCCAGCAGCCCGTCTAGCGGGAGAGTTAACGAGCAGTACTTC. It translates to CASSPSSGRVNEQYF.

The rearrangement uses TRBV5-1 and TRBJ2-2, with a weak D call TRBD1 (5 bases). V dropped 4 bases and J dropped 6 bases, with 16 bases sitting between them. The CDR3 sequence is 15 residues long. Germline V CDR1 and CDR2: SGHRS, YFSETQ. For the CDR3, the DNA is TGCGCCAGCAGCGTTTCAGGGCTTGTATCCGGGGAGCTGTTTTTT. Its protein is CASSVSGLVSGELFF.

The V gene is TRBV11-2, the J gene TRBJ1-2; D is possibly TRBD1 (6 bases). Germline V gene data show CDR1 as SGHAT and CDR2 as FQNNGV. V gave up 2 bases and J gave up 7 bases, with 20 bases separating them. CDR3 length: 16 amino acids. The CDR3 DNA is TGTGCCAGCAGCTTATCCTTAGTGGCAGGGGTTAGTGGCTACACCTTC. It is translated as CASSLSLVAGVSGYTF.

The gene calls are TRBV6-2 or TRBV6-3 and TRBJ1-2; 7 bases align to TRBD1. The CDR3 is 13 amino acids. Unmatched junction bases numbered 4, after V lost 6 bases and J lost 3 bases. Germline assignment: CDR1 MNHEY and CDR2 SVGEGT. The CDR3 DNA is TGTGCCAGCAGCCCTACAGGGGACTATGGCTACACCTTC. Amino acid sequence: CASSPTGDYGYTF.

The chain has TRBV7-9 and TRBJ2-7; 10 nucleotides line up with TRBD1. Germline loops: CDR1 SEHNR, CDR2 FQNEAQ (reference sequence). CDR3 length equals 14 residues. Losses at the gene ends were 5 bases for V and 5 bases for J; bases not matched to a gene: 6. The CDR3, as DNA: TGTGCCAGCAGCCCCTCGGACAGGGGGAACGAGCAGTACTTC. Its protein product is CASSPSDRGNEQYF.

V gene TRBV9 combines with J gene TRBJ1-3; possible D gene TRBD1, 5 bases. Per germline, CDR1 SGDLS and CDR2 YYNGEE. The ends were cut back, 2 bases at V and 0 bases at J, with 9 bases in the middle. The CDR3 runs 15 residues. The DNA of the CDR3 is TGTGCCAGCAGCGTCGACAGTTCCTCTGGAAACACCATATATTTT. Residues: CASSVDSSSGNTIYF.

This sequence joins TRBV18 and TRBJ1-5, with TRBD1 identical over 9 bases. The CDR3 contains 15 residues. The V gene end was trimmed by 3 bases and the J gene end by 4 bases; junction bases not matched to a gene: 4. Germline V gives CDR1 KGHSH, CDR2 LQKENI. CDR3 in amino acids: CASSPTGTGNQPQHF. The CDR3 DNA reads TGTGCCAGCTCACCTACCGGGACAGGGAATCAGCCCCAGCATTTT.

The genes are TRBV14 and TRBJ2-1, with TRBD2 identical over 10 bases. Germline values: CDR1 SGHDN, CDR2 FVKESK. V shed 4 bases and J 9 bases; nucleotides not matched to a gene: 9. The CDR3 length is 15 residues. For the CDR3, the DNA is TGTGCCAGCAGCCGGGGGCTAGCGGGAGTTATTGAGCAGTTCTTC. This gives the protein CASSRGLAGVIEQFF.

The J gene is TRBJ2-4, the V gene TRBV25-1; the match to TRBD1 covers 10 bases. This CDR3 has 17 amino acids. The ends lost 4 bases at V and 2 bases at J; junction bases unmatched: 8. Per germline, CDR1 MGHDK and CDR2 SYGVNS. The CDR3 loop reads CASSAVRQGATKNIQYF. The CDR3 DNA follows: TGTGCCAGCAGTGCGGTACGACAGGGGGCTACCAAAAACATTCAGTACTTC.

The genes are TRBV19 and TRBJ1-4; no clear D. CDR1 and CDR2 (germline): LNHDA, SQIVND (reference sequence). V shed 3 bases and J shed 8 bases, with 10 bases lying between them. The CDR3 length is 13 residues. The CDR3 loop reads CASSIGREEKLFF. The CDR3 nucleotides are TGTGCCAGTAGTATCGGACGGGAGGAAAAACTGTTTTTT.

Of note for this clone: This sample includes further DNA sequences coding for the same CDR3. V usage is TRBV30 and J usage is TRBJ1-5, with D maybe TRBD1 (6 bases). The CDR3 extends over 13 amino acids. Germline V gene data show CDR1 as GTSNPN and CDR2 as SVGIG (reference sequence). The germline V and J ends were trimmed by 2 bases and 6 bases, with 11 bases remaining between them. CDR3 DNA: TGTGCCTGGAGTATCAGGGGCGGTCAGCCCCAGCATTTT. Its protein product is CAWSIRGGQPQHF.

This sequence joins TRBV18 and TRBJ1-3; D remains ambiguous. Germline CDR1 KGHSH, CDR2 LQKENI. The CDR3 extends over 13 amino acids. The germline V and J ends were trimmed by 6 bases and 4 bases, with 10 bases remaining between them. CDR3 DNA: TGTGCCAGCTCCGGGGTATCAGGAAACACCATATATTTT. This sequence encodes CASSGVSGNTIYF.

The chain links TRBV7-9 to TRBJ1-5; 8 positions agree with TRBD1. Losses at the gene ends were 0 bases for V and 2 bases for J; bases not matched to a gene: 9. CDR1 and CDR2 (germline): SEHNR, FQNEAQ (reference sequence). This CDR3 region has 18 residues. CDR3 in DNA: TGTGCCAGCAGCTTAGCGCCCCCACAGGGGGATCGCAATCAGCCCCAGCATTTT. This translates into CASSLAPPQGDRNQPQHF.

The chain is built from TRBV9 and TRBJ2-1, with a possible D match to TRBD2 (5 bases). The ends were cut back, 3 bases at V and 7 bases at J, with 14 bases in the middle. The CDR3 is made up of 14 amino acids. Germline lookup yields CDR1 SGDLS and CDR2 YYNGEE. The CDR3 protein is CASSAPAPGNEQFF. The CDR3 coding sequence is TGTGCCAGCAGCGCCCCCGCACCGGGGAATGAGCAGTTCTTC. Full variable domain (rest looked up from reference TRBV9 and TRBJ2-1): DSGVTQTPKHLITATGQRVTLRCSPRSGDLSVYWYQQSLDQGLQFLIQYYNGEERAKGNILERFSAQQFPDLHSELNLSSLELGDSALYFCASSAPAPGNEQFFGPGTRLTVL.

CDR3 amino acids: CASSVDGRETQYF. In nucleotides, the CDR3 is TGTGCCAGCAGCGTAGACGGGAGAGAGACCCAGTACTTC. This chain links TRBV9 with TRBJ2-5, with a weak D call TRBD2 (6 bases). This CDR3 contains 13 residues. The germline V and J ends were trimmed by 0 bases and 4 bases, with 7 bases remaining between them. The germline gives CDR1 SGDLS, CDR2 YYNGEE.

The chain combines TRBV2 with TRBJ2-1; 10 nucleotides match TRBD2. Germline assignment: CDR1 SNHLY and CDR2 FYNNEI. J gave up 2 bases and V 10 bases, and 5 bases lay outside the gene matches. The CDR3 has 14 amino acids. The CDR3 DNA reads as TGTGCCACCTACCTAGCGGGGGCCTACAATGAGCAGTTCTTC. Translating gives CATYLAGAYNEQFF.

About this clone: The same CDR3 is also encoded by other DNA sequences in this sample. The J gene is TRBJ1-2, the V gene TRBV27, with 8 bases identical to TRBD1. The V gene end was trimmed by 6 bases and the J gene end by 2 bases; junction bases not matched to a gene: 5. The CDR3 spans 14 residues. The germline V gene encodes CDR1 MNHEY and CDR2 SMNVEV (reference sequence). The CDR3 here is CASRRTGSNYGYTF. Written as DNA, the CDR3 is TGTGCCAGCAGACGGACAGGGTCGAACTATGGCTACACCTTC.

V and J are TRBV5-6 and TRBJ2-1; a possible D gene is TRBD2 (6 bases). This CDR3 has 16 amino acids. From germline, CDR1 is SGHDT and CDR2 YYEEEE. Trimming stripped 7 bases from V and 5 bases from J, with 22 bases between. CDR3 loop: CASGTEGTARDNEQFF. The DNA of the CDR3 is TGTGCCAGCGGAACCGAAGGGACTGCACGAGACAATGAGCAGTTCTTC.

To note about this clone: This CDR3 is also generated by other DNA sequences in the sample. The chain couples TRBV11-2 to TRBJ1-5; 9 bases align to TRBD1. The CDR3 loop spans 14 amino acids. V was clipped by 5 bases and J by 4 bases; unmatched bases: 3. Germline lookup yields CDR1 SGHAT and CDR2 FQNNGV. CDR3 in amino acids: CASSLGTGNQPQHF. CDR3 bases: TGTGCCAGCAGCCTTGGGACAGGGAATCAGCCCCAGCATTTT.

The V and J genes are TRBV6-5 and TRBJ1-2; the D is unclear. Deletions cut 0 bases from V and 7 bases from J, with 15 bases between. This CDR3 is built from 15 residues. Germline CDR1 MNHEY, CDR2 SVGAGI. The CDR3 loop reads CASSYSFQARVGYTF. In DNA form, the CDR3 reads TGTGCCAGCAGTTACTCATTCCAGGCGCGCGTTGGCTACACCTTC.

This rearrangement joins TRBV4-1 to TRBJ2-1; TRBD2 is a possible D gene (5 bases). This CDR3 contains 12 residues. The ends were cut back, 6 bases at V and 7 bases at J, with 10 bases in the middle. Looked up from germline, CDR1 is MGHRA and CDR2 is YSYEKL. The CDR3 loop reads CASSLGGNEQFF. The DNA of the CDR3 is TGCGCCAGCAGTCTCGGAGGAAATGAGCAGTTCTTC.